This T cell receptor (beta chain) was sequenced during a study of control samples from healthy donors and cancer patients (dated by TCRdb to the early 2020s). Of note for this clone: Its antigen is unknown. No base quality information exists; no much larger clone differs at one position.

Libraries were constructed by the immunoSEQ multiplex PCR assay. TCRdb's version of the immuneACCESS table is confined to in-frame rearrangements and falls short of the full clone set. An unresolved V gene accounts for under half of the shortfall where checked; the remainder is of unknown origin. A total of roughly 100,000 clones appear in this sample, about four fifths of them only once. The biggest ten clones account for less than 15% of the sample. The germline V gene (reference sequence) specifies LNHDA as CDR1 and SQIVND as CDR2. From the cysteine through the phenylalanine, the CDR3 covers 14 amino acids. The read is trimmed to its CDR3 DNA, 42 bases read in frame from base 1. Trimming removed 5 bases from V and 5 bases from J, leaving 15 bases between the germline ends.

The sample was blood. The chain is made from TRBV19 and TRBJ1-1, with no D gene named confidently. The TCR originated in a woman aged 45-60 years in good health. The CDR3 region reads CASSPQAGGTEAFF. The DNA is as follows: TGTGCCAGTAGTCCCCAGGCGGGTGGGACTGAAGCTTTCTTT.